A single sample is the source of the 18 T cell receptor beta chains below, sequenced in a study of OX40 agonist ivuxolimab in advanced cancers. Sequencing used immunoSEQ multiplex PCR; TCRdb keeps in-frame clones, though not all of them. The sample records about 71,000 clones, 86% being singletons. Sequencing used CD4+ or CD8+ T cells sorted from blood, obtained in a trial of the OX40 agonist ivuxolimab. All receptors come from an adult with an advanced solid tumor such as melanoma, head and neck, liver or kidney cancer.

The chain couples TRBV5-6 to TRBJ1-3, with D tentatively TRBD1 (5 bases). The ends were cut back, 0 bases at V and 3 bases at J, with 7 bases in the middle. This CDR3 contains 14 residues. CDR1 and CDR2 (germline): SGHDT, YYEEEE. CDR3 residues: CASSLGQIGNTIYF. The CDR3 nucleotides read TGTGCCAGCAGCTTGGGACAGATTGGAAACACCATATATTTT.

This sequence joins TRBV6-1 and TRBJ1-4; TRBD1 might be the D (5 bases). The V gene's germline CDR1 is MNHNS and CDR2 SASEGT. The V end lost 2 bases, the J end lost 7 bases, and 11 bases lay between the germline ends. This CDR3 contains 14 residues. CDR3 in DNA: TGTGCCAGCAGTGAATGGGGGGATAGTGAAAAACTGTTTTTT. It translates to CASSEWGDSEKLFF.

The gene calls are TRBV28 and TRBJ2-7, with a weak D call TRBD2 (6 bases). From germline, CDR1 is MDHEN and CDR2 SYDVKM. The CDR3 runs 15 residues. Trimming took off 4 bases at V and 0 bases at J, with 13 bases between the two ends. The chain's CDR3 is CASSSASVISYEQYF. DNA of the CDR3: TGTGCCAGCAGTTCCGCTAGCGTCATCTCCTACGAGCAGTACTTC.

This sequence joins TRBV19 and TRBJ1-4, with D unclear. V gave up 5 bases and J gave up 2 bases, with 9 bases separating them. Germline V gene lookup returns CDR1 LNHDA and CDR2 SQIVND (reference sequence). The length of the CDR3 is 14 residues. The CDR3 nucleotides read TGTGCCAGTAGTCCCGGGTGGACTAATGAAAAACTGTTTTTT. This encodes CASSPGWTNEKLFF. Filled out from reference TRBV19 and TRBJ1-4, the complete variable domain reads DGGITQSPKYLFRKEGQNVTLSCEQNLNHDAMYWYRQDPGQGLRLIYYSQIVNDFQKGDIAEGYSVSREKKESFPLTVTSAQKNPTAFYLCASSPGWTNEKLFFGSGTQLSVL.

The J gene is TRBJ2-7, the V gene TRBV29-1; 11 bases match TRBD2. The CDR3 loop spans 13 amino acids. V lost 6 bases to trimming and J lost 4 bases; unmatched junction nucleotides: 5. CDR1 SQVTM and CDR2 ANQGSEA come from the germline V gene. The CDR3 protein is CSVRLAGRYEQYF. In DNA form, the CDR3 reads TGCAGCGTCAGACTAGCGGGAAGATACGAGCAGTACTTC.

Turning to this clone: Germline and junction disagree at one end, which may indicate a read error. Here the CDR3 DNA reads TGTGCCTGGAGTGTACATTCTAGCGGCACCGGGGAGCTGCTTTTT. Its protein product is CAWSVHSSGTGELLF. The rearrangement links TRBV30 to TRBJ2-2; 7 bases match TRBD2. Per germline, CDR1 GTSNPN and CDR2 SVGIG (reference sequence). The CDR3 consists of 15 residues.

The chain is built from TRBV9 and TRBJ1-1; D remains ambiguous. The CDR3 consists of 15 residues. Germline values: CDR1 SGDLS, CDR2 YYNGEE. The ends were cut back, 0 bases at V and 0 bases at J, with 9 bases in the middle. In DNA, the CDR3 is TGTGCCAGCAGCGTAGGGTGGAGCATGAACACTGAAGCTTTCTTT. Protein sequence: CASSVGWSMNTEAFF.

This chain connects TRBV28 to TRBJ2-7; TRBD2 aligns across 12 bases. CDR1 is MDHEN and CDR2 is SYDVKM in the germline V gene. The CDR3 runs to 16 residues. V shed 6 bases, J shed 1 base, and the junction held 7 bases outside the gene matches. CDR3 sequence reads: CASSNSGLAGSYEQYF. The DNA for the CDR3 is TGTGCCAGCAGCAATTCAGGACTAGCGGGATCCTACGAGCAGTACTTC.

The CDR3 bases are TGTGCCAGCAGTGATCCGTGGGACAGGGGGAGAAATGAGCAGTTCTTC. Its translation is CASSDPWDRGRNEQFF. This chain connects TRBV6-1 to TRBJ2-1, with TRBD1 matching 11 bases. V lost 3 bases to trimming and J lost 7 bases; unmatched junction nucleotides: 8. Looked up from germline, CDR1 is MNHNS and CDR2 is SASEGT. The CDR3 length is 16 residues.

This clone was counted once. V and J are TRBV5-4 and TRBJ1-4; no definite D call. Germline V gives CDR1 SGHNT, CDR2 YYREEE (reference sequence). This CDR3 region has 15 residues. The V and J ends lost 4 bases and 5 bases respectively, with 15 bases between them. The CDR3, as DNA: TGTGCCAGCAGCCAAGTGGGAGGGATCAATGAAAAACTGTTTTTT. Amino acids: CASSQVGGINEKLFF.

The gene calls are TRBV9 and TRBJ1-3; D unresolved. Trimming stripped 2 bases from V and 3 bases from J, with 6 bases between. The germline gives CDR1 SGDLS, CDR2 YYNGEE. CDR3 size: 13 residues. CDR3 nucleotide sequence: TGTGCCAGCAGCGTGGATTTTGGAAACACCATATATTTT. Amino acids: CASSVDFGNTIYF.

This rearrangement joins TRBV7-6 to TRBJ2-2; 9 bases map to TRBD1. The CDR3 loop spans 16 amino acids. CDR1 and CDR2 (germline): SGHVS, FNYEAQ. The trim removed 5 bases at V and 3 bases at J, leaving 7 bases unmatched. CDR3 in amino acids: CASSAWTGDDTGELFF. As DNA, the CDR3 is TGTGCCAGCAGCGCATGGACAGGGGACGACACCGGGGAGCTGTTTTTT.

The sample holds a few counts of this clone. This specimen includes other DNA sequences encoding the same CDR3. The chain links TRBV18 to TRBJ2-5, with D perhaps TRBD2 (5 bases). Germline CDR1 and CDR2: KGHSH and LQKENI. V lost 2 bases and J 5 bases, leaving 12 bases between the germline ends. The CDR3 is 14 residues long. CDR3 DNA sequence: TGTGCCAGCTCACCAGACGGGGTTCGGGAGACCCAGTACTTC. Translating gives CASSPDGVRETQYF.

The chain employs TRBV11-2 and TRBJ2-3, with unresolved D. Trimming cost V 1 base and J 1 base, with 12 bases left between them. The CDR3 runs 16 residues. The V gene's germline CDR1 is SGHAT and CDR2 FQNNGV. DNA for the CDR3: TGTGCCAGCAGCTTAGTTCGCCTGGGCGGCACAGATACGCAGTATTTT. Its protein product is CASSLVRLGGTDTQYF.

The chain is built from TRBV7-3 and TRBJ2-2; D not certain. CDR1 and CDR2 (germline): SGHTA, FQGTGA. Between the trimmed V and J ends, which lost 4 bases and 8 bases, there was a span of 8 bases. The CDR3 has 12 amino acids. CDR3 residues: CASSSSGGELFF. The CDR3 nucleotides are TGTGCCAGCAGCTCCAGTGGGGGGGAGCTGTTTTTT.

For the CDR3, the DNA is TGTGCCAGCAGTTTTTACGACAGGGGGGGTGGCTACACCTTC. Translated, it gives CASSFYDRGGGYTF. The rearrangement uses TRBV27 and TRBJ1-2, with 9 positions matching TRBD1. The germline V gene encodes CDR1 MNHEY and CDR2 SMNVEV (reference sequence). After removal of 3 bases from V and 7 bases from J, the junction contained 6 bases not matched to a gene. CDR3 size: 14 residues.

The chain links TRBV28 to TRBJ1-1; the match to TRBD1 covers 9 bases. Trimming took 7 bases from V and 2 from J; bases not matched to a gene: 8. The germline gives CDR1 MDHEN, CDR2 SYDVKM. This CDR3 contains 15 residues. DNA for the CDR3: TGTGCCAGCACGACAGGGGGAACCCAAAACACTGAAGCTTTCTTT. Translating it yields CASTTGGTQNTEAFF.

The chain recombines TRBV19 with TRBJ1-2; D is undetermined. V was shortened by 6 bases and J by 8 bases, with 13 bases between the two germline ends. The germline V gene encodes CDR1 LNHDA and CDR2 SQIVND (reference sequence). The CDR3 totals 12 residues. This CDR3 is CASSLVDAGYTF. The CDR3 nucleotides are TGTGCCAGTAGCTTGGTAGATGCCGGCTACACCTTC.